This is a list of T cell receptor beta chains from one sample in a study of blood T cell repertoires in COVID-19. Profiled with immunoSEQ multiplex PCR; TCRdb holds only in-frame clones, not every one. The profile shows around 100,000 clones, roughly 90% of them singletons. Material for sequencing was peripheral blood. The receptors derive from a middle-aged man with COVID-19, enrolled during active disease. Both conserved end residues are part of each CDR3. The D gene is left open where the match is weak. Clone size is stated in some rows and not others, as once, few, many or a class when expanded.

d_call j_call clone_size v_call cdr3_nt cdr3_aa
TRBD1 TRBJ1-1 NA TRBV2 TGTGCCAGCAGAGGGACAGGGTGGTTAGGCGAAGCTTTCTTT CASRGTGWLGEAFF
NA TRBJ1-3 NA TRBV4-2 TGTGCCAGCAGCCAAGAGTGGACGGACATCTCTGGAAACACCATATATTTT CASSQEWTDISGNTIYF
NA TRBJ1-5 NA TRBV28 TGTGCCCACTCCGCTCGTCCGGGGATGGGTCAGCCCCAGCATTTT CAHSARPGMGQPQHF
NA TRBJ2-5 once TRBV11-2 TGTGCCAGCAGCCGGACCACGAGGGACACCCAAGAGACCCAGTACTTC CASSRTTRDTQETQYF
TRBD1 TRBJ2-7 NA TRBV4-1 TGCGCCAGCAGCCAACGGACAGGGGACTACGAGCAGTACTTC CASSQRTGDYEQYF
TRBD2 TRBJ2-1 few TRBV24-1 TGTGCCACCAGTGGCTGGGGACGGGGGGGCCCTGAGCAGTTCTTC CATSGWGRGGPEQFF
TRBD2 TRBJ2-3 NA TRBV7-2 TGTGCCAGCAGCCGGAGACTAGCGGAGACAGATACGCAGTATTTT CASSRRLAETDTQYF
NA TRBJ1-2 NA TRBV5-4 TGTGCCAGCACCGTTGAGGGGGGGGGCGGCTATGGCTACACCTTC CASTVEGGGGYGYTF
NA TRBJ1-2 NA TRBV28 TGTGCCAGCAGTGGGCAGGGGTCGGACTATGGCTACACCTTC CASSGQGSDYGYTF
NA TRBJ1-5 NA TRBV2 TGTGCCAGCCAGGGACAAATTAGCAATCAGCCCCAGCATTTT CASQGQISNQPQHF
NA TRBJ1-4 NA TRBV5-6 TGTGCCAGCAGCTTGAGCGGGGGAAAACTGTTTTTT CASSLSGGKLFF